This T cell receptor (beta chain) was sequenced in a study of cytomegalovirus exposure and HLA in healthy donors. Points from the study as a whole: The Asian-associated ancestry cluster reportedly had fewer N-insertions than the approximately 700-donor mean in a later analysis. For presence/absence analyses, sequencing depth was assumed to be roughly uniform across donors.

The CDR3 consists of 14 residues. The germline CDR1 and CDR2 sequences are LNHDA and SQIVND (reference sequence). V was clipped by 6 bases and J by 3 bases, with 15 bases between them. On this clone itself: The antigen remains unidentified.

60 Vbeta and 13 Jbeta primers were used in PCR. Here immunoSEQ multiplex PCR was the method, and the copy in TCRdb shows in-frame clones only, minus some. The sample table sets out 20,000 to 25,000 clones. This chain connects TRBV19 to TRBJ2-7; tentatively, D is TRBD2 (6 bases). The clonotype comes from a male donor in good health and CMV-seropositive. The sequencing sample was made of PBMCs. For the CDR3, the DNA is TGTGCCAGTAGCACCCTCCGGGGGAACTACGAGCAGTACTTC. The encoded protein is CASSTLRGNYEQYF.